What follows describes a single T cell receptor (beta chain). Its antigen remains unknown. Only in-frame clones appear in the TCRdb table, and some are missing; sequencing was by immunoSEQ multiplex PCR. This table holds roughly 680,000 clones, about 89% found once. The sample is drawn from a study of Ad26.COV2.S vaccination and SARS-CoV-2 variants. Study-wide context: The vaccine Ad26.COV2.S was put into the muscle once, or twice with 56 days between.

Treatment in this sample: roughly 18 received Ad26.COV2.S at low or high dose, single or two shots; 5 received placebo; per-sample allocation not given. Collection of the samples took place on day 63 after the first injection of vaccine or placebo. Whole-study results and caveats: Analyses of TCR breadth and depth may have underestimated total T cell responses. With respect to non-spike TCR breadth, vaccine and placebo recipients were similar.

This specimen consisted of peripheral blood, obtained in a trial of Ad26.COV2.S vaccine versus placebo. This receptor was taken from a person aged 18-60 years who received the Ad26.COV2.S COVID-19 vaccine or a placebo.

The CDR3 spells CASSSSGTGKGIGTDTQYF. The CDR3 nucleotides read TGTGCCAGCAGCTCCTCCGGGACAGGAAAGGGAATCGGCACAGATACGCAGTATTTT. The V and J genes are TRBV7-9 and TRBJ2-3, with 8 bases lining up with TRBD1. Germline V gives CDR1 SEHNR, CDR2 FQNEAQ (reference sequence). The CDR3 consists of 19 residues. Unmatched junction bases numbered 16, after V lost 4 bases and J lost 1 base.